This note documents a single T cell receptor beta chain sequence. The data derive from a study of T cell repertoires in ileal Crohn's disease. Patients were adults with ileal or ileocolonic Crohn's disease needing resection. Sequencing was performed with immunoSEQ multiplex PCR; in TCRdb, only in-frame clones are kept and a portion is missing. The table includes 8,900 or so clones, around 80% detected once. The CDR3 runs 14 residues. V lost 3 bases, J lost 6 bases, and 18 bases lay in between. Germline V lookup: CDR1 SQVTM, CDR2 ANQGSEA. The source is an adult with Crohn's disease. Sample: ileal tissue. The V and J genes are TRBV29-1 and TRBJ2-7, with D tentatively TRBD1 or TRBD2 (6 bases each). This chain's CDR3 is CSVDGGRGAGEQYF. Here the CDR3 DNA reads TGCAGCGTTGATGGGGGGCGGGGAGCGGGCGAGCAGTACTTC.